A few counts support the clone carrying this T cell receptor (beta chain). A second roughly 6 to 12 cycle PCR used barcoded and J-beta primers. TCRdb re-called the 5' RACE reads through MiXCR, storing one row per CDR3 protein. The sample has some 1.4 million distinct CDR3 sequences, around 39% seen once. This entry belongs to a study of blood T cells in healthy people across ages. J gave up 4 bases and V 9 bases, and 6 bases lay outside the gene matches. The germline V gene encodes CDR1 LNHDA and CDR2 SQIVND (reference sequence). There are 13 residues in the CDR3. The origin of this receptor is a woman under 30 in good health. The source material was blood. The genes are TRBV19 and TRBJ1-1, with 9 bases aligning to TRBD1. The CDR3 DNA is TGTGCCAGCTCACAGGGGGCGAGCACTGAAGCTTTCTTT. Its protein product is CASSQGASTEAFF.